Listed below are T cell receptor beta chains from one sample, sequenced in a study of T-cell memory formation after mild COVID-19. MiXCR, applied by TCRdb to the 5' RACE reads, yields one record per CDR3 protein. The sample records about 190,000 distinct CDR3 sequences, roughly a tenth being singletons. The sequenced material came from PBMCs or a T cell subset sorted from them (not recorded which). The origin of the receptors is a man between 18 and 29 years old who had mild COVID-19 (a few samples of this study predate the infection). Cell type and time point are not known. Both conserved end residues are part of each CDR3. Each record gives: J gene, clone size, V gene, D gene, CDR3 DNA, CDR3 protein. A D gene is named only where the DNA matches it firmly. Size is omitted from some rows. Given values are once, few, many or a class for expanded clones.

j_gene: TRBJ2-1
abundance: many
v_gene: TRBV5-1
d_gene: TRBD2
CDR3nt: TGCGCCAGCAGCGGAAGGACTAGCGAGGGGAATGAGCAGTTCTTC
CDR3aa: CASSGRTSEGNEQFF

j_gene: TRBJ1-4
abundance: few
v_gene: TRBV7-8
d_gene: .
CDR3nt: TGTGCCAGCAGCTTAAGGAGGGCCGGAGAAAAACTGTTTTTT
CDR3aa: CASSLRRAGEKLFF

j_gene: TRBJ2-4
abundance: many
v_gene: TRBV12-3/TRBV12-4
d_gene: .
CDR3nt: TGTGCCAGCAGTTTACACAGCCAAGGGTGGAACATTCAGTACTTC
CDR3aa: CASSLHSQGWNIQYF

j_gene: TRBJ2-6
abundance: many
v_gene: TRBV7-9
d_gene: TRBD2
CDR3nt: TGTGCCAGCAGCTTAGTAAGGACTAGCGGGGCTTACTCTGGGGCCAACGTCCTGACTTTC
CDR3aa: CASSLVRTSGAYSGANVLTF

j_gene: TRBJ1-6
abundance: .
v_gene: TRBV5-1
d_gene: .
CDR3nt: TGCGCCAGCAGCTTGGCTACGGGTCTCTCACCCCTCCACTTT
CDR3aa: CASSLATGLSPLHF

j_gene: TRBJ2-5
abundance: few
v_gene: TRBV11-1
d_gene: .
CDR3nt: TGTGCCAGCAGCCCCGACAGGCTCGGAACCCAGTACTTC
CDR3aa: CASSPDRLGTQYF

j_gene: TRBJ2-1
abundance: .
v_gene: TRBV25-1
d_gene: .
CDR3nt: TGTGCCAGCAGTGATAGGTTGGATGAGCAGTTCTTC
CDR3aa: CASSDRLDEQFF

j_gene: TRBJ1-6
abundance: many
v_gene: TRBV7-2
d_gene: .
CDR3nt: TGTGCCAGCATCGAAGGGGTATCCTATAATTCACCCCTCCACTTT
CDR3aa: CASIEGVSYNSPLHF

j_gene: TRBJ2-1
abundance: few
v_gene: TRBV7-3
d_gene: TRBD1
CDR3nt: TGTGCCAGCAGCTCGAGGGGACAGGGTTCCTACAATGAGCAGTTCTTC
CDR3aa: CASSSRGQGSYNEQFF

j_gene: TRBJ2-7
abundance: .
v_gene: TRBV4-1
d_gene: TRBD1
CDR3nt: TGCGCCAGCAGCCGGGACAGGACCTACGAGCAGTACTTC
CDR3aa: CASSRDRTYEQYF

j_gene: TRBJ1-5
abundance: few
v_gene: TRBV7-9
d_gene: .
CDR3nt: TGTGCCAGCAGCTTAGCGGAGGGGGGCAATCAGCCCCAGCATTTT
CDR3aa: CASSLAEGGNQPQHF

j_gene: TRBJ1-5
abundance: .
v_gene: TRBV29-1
d_gene: .
CDR3nt: TGCAGCGTTGGTGGGATTGGGGGTCAGCCCCAGCATTTT
CDR3aa: CSVGGIGGQPQHF

j_gene: TRBJ1-5
abundance: .
v_gene: TRBV4-1
d_gene: .
CDR3nt: TGCGCCAGCAGCCGGCATTGGACTCTCAATCAGCCCCAGCATTTT
CDR3aa: CASSRHWTLNQPQHF

j_gene: TRBJ2-2
abundance: many
v_gene: TRBV7-8
d_gene: .
CDR3nt: TGTGCCAGCAGCTCAGATACCGGGGAGCTGTTTTTT
CDR3aa: CASSSDTGELFF

j_gene: TRBJ1-1
abundance: .
v_gene: TRBV4-1
d_gene: .
CDR3nt: TGCGCCAGCAGCCATCCTTGGGGCAGGGGTGTCTCTGAAGCTTTCTTT
CDR3aa: CASSHPWGRGVSEAFF

j_gene: TRBJ2-7
abundance: .
v_gene: TRBV25-1
d_gene: .
CDR3nt: TGTGCCAGCAGTGAACTTGGGGTTAACGAGCAGTACTTC
CDR3aa: CASSELGVNEQYF

j_gene: TRBJ2-6
abundance: .
v_gene: TRBV6-5
d_gene: TRBD2
CDR3nt: TGTGCCAGCAGTTACAGATTAGCGGGGCTCTCTGGGGCCAACGTCCTGACTTTC
CDR3aa: CASSYRLAGLSGANVLTF

j_gene: TRBJ1-5
abundance: .
v_gene: TRBV20-1
d_gene: .
CDR3nt: TGCAGTGCTAGACTCCCTCTCGGGGGCAGGATTCAGCCCCAGCATTTT
CDR3aa: CSARLPLGGRIQPQHF

j_gene: TRBJ2-5
abundance: .
v_gene: TRBV5-1
d_gene: .
CDR3nt: TGCGCCAGCAGCCGGAGAGAGTGGGAGACCCAGTACTTC
CDR3aa: CASSRREWETQYF

j_gene: TRBJ2-5
abundance: few
v_gene: TRBV20-1
d_gene: .
CDR3nt: TGCAGTGCTAGAGACCTAGAATTGGGGACCCAGTACTTC
CDR3aa: CSARDLELGTQYF

j_gene: TRBJ1-5
abundance: few
v_gene: TRBV9
d_gene: .
CDR3nt: TGTGCCAGCAGCGTAGGAGGGGGTGACAATCAGCCCCAGCATTTT
CDR3aa: CASSVGGGDNQPQHF

j_gene: TRBJ2-3
abundance: .
v_gene: TRBV30
d_gene: .
CDR3nt: TGTGCCTGGAGTGGCAACAGGGAATCGTCGGATACGCAGTATTTT
CDR3aa: CAWSGNRESSDTQYF

j_gene: TRBJ2-5
abundance: .
v_gene: TRBV7-6
d_gene: .
CDR3nt: TGTGCCAGCAGCTTAGTATTCCAGGGTGCAGGAGAGACCCAGTACTTC
CDR3aa: CASSLVFQGAGETQYF

j_gene: TRBJ1-1
abundance: .
v_gene: TRBV12-3/TRBV12-4
d_gene: .
CDR3nt: TGTGCCAGCAGTTTACCGGGGGGGGGATCAGCTTTCTTT
CDR3aa: CASSLPGGGSAFF

j_gene: TRBJ1-5
abundance: many
v_gene: TRBV29-1
d_gene: TRBD1
CDR3nt: TGCAGCGTCGCTGGGACAGCTAATCAGCCCCAGCATTTT
CDR3aa: CSVAGTANQPQHF

j_gene: TRBJ2-7
abundance: .
v_gene: TRBV30
d_gene: TRBD1
CDR3nt: TGTGCCTGGAGTAAGGACAGGGGCTACGAGCAGTACTTC
CDR3aa: CAWSKDRGYEQYF

j_gene: TRBJ1-3
abundance: many
v_gene: TRBV4-2
d_gene: TRBD1
CDR3nt: TGTGCCAGCAGCCAAGGCGGACAGGGGAGAGGAAACACCATATATTTT
CDR3aa: CASSQGGQGRGNTIYF

j_gene: TRBJ2-3
abundance: .
v_gene: TRBV12-3/TRBV12-4
d_gene: .
CDR3nt: TGTGCCAGCTTCCGGGCAGAAAGCACAGATACGCAGTATTTT
CDR3aa: CASFRAESTDTQYF

j_gene: TRBJ1-6
abundance: many
v_gene: TRBV7-9
d_gene: .
CDR3nt: TGTGCCAGCAGTCCGGGTTATAATTCACCCCTCCACTTT
CDR3aa: CASSPGYNSPLHF

j_gene: TRBJ1-2
abundance: few
v_gene: TRBV12-3/TRBV12-4
d_gene: .
CDR3nt: TGTGCCAGCAGTCCCCTGGTCCGATCGGGTGGCTACACCTTC
CDR3aa: CASSPLVRSGGYTF

j_gene: TRBJ2-3
abundance: few
v_gene: TRBV6-5
d_gene: .
CDR3nt: TGTGCCAGCAGTATCGGACCTGGTACGCAGTATTTT
CDR3aa: CASSIGPGTQYF

j_gene: TRBJ2-3
abundance: .
v_gene: TRBV11-2
d_gene: TRBD2
CDR3nt: TGTGCCAGCAGCCCCCAGCTAGCGGGCACAAATACGCAGTATTTT
CDR3aa: CASSPQLAGTNTQYF

j_gene: TRBJ1-1
abundance: few
v_gene: TRBV29-1
d_gene: .
CDR3nt: TGCAGCGTTGAACATTCCGGGGGATCCGAAGCTTTCTTT
CDR3aa: CSVEHSGGSEAFF

j_gene: TRBJ1-2
abundance: .
v_gene: TRBV6-1
d_gene: .
CDR3nt: TGTGCCAGCAGTGATCTTGCGGGCCTGTGGGGCTACACCTTC
CDR3aa: CASSDLAGLWGYTF

j_gene: TRBJ1-2
abundance: .
v_gene: TRBV29-1
d_gene: .
CDR3nt: TGCAGCGTTGAGGGGACCTATGGCTACACCTTC
CDR3aa: CSVEGTYGYTF

j_gene: TRBJ2-7
abundance: few
v_gene: TRBV18
d_gene: TRBD1
CDR3nt: TGTGCCAGCTCAACAAGGACAGGGGGCGACGAGCAGTACTTC
CDR3aa: CASSTRTGGDEQYF

j_gene: TRBJ2-1
abundance: few
v_gene: TRBV5-1
d_gene: .
CDR3nt: TGCGCCAGCAGCTTGGTCCCAGCAAGTGAGCAGTTCTTC
CDR3aa: CASSLVPASEQFF

j_gene: TRBJ1-5
abundance: few
v_gene: TRBV28
d_gene: TRBD1
CDR3nt: TGTGCCGTCGACAGGGGCGGTCAGCCCCAGCATTTT
CDR3aa: CAVDRGGQPQHF

j_gene: TRBJ2-6
abundance: few
v_gene: TRBV11-2
d_gene: .
CDR3nt: TGTGCCAGCGGGTCCTGGACCTTTAGCCGTGGGGCCAACGTCCTGACTTTC
CDR3aa: CASGSWTFSRGANVLTF

j_gene: TRBJ2-1
abundance: .
v_gene: TRBV27
d_gene: .
CDR3nt: TGTGCCAGCAGTTTAAGGCTAGATGGGGCCGGTGAGCAGTTCTTC
CDR3aa: CASSLRLDGAGEQFF

j_gene: TRBJ1-5
abundance: many
v_gene: TRBV4-3
d_gene: .
CDR3nt: TGCGCCAGCAGCCTTAGCGCAGTTAGCAATCAGCCCCAGCATTTT
CDR3aa: CASSLSAVSNQPQHF

j_gene: TRBJ2-2
abundance: few
v_gene: TRBV4-3
d_gene: .
CDR3nt: TGCGCCAGCAGCCAAGATGTAGGCGGTTTTGGGGAGCTGTTTTTT
CDR3aa: CASSQDVGGFGELFF

j_gene: TRBJ1-5
abundance: few
v_gene: TRBV6-2/TRBV6-3
d_gene: .
CDR3nt: TGTGCCAGCAGTTACTTTGGGCGGCAGCCCCAGCATTTT
CDR3aa: CASSYFGRQPQHF

j_gene: TRBJ2-7
abundance: few
v_gene: TRBV11-1
d_gene: .
CDR3nt: TGTGCCAGCAGCTCACTTCGCTACGAGCAGTACTTC
CDR3aa: CASSSLRYEQYF

j_gene: TRBJ2-1
abundance: .
v_gene: TRBV20-1
d_gene: .
CDR3nt: TGCAGTGCTAGAGGGGCGCGGTTCTACAATGAGCAGTTCTTC
CDR3aa: CSARGARFYNEQFF

j_gene: TRBJ2-5
abundance: few
v_gene: TRBV3-1
d_gene: .
CDR3nt: TGTGCCAGCAGCCAATCGGAGGGTGTGACCCAGTACTTC
CDR3aa: CASSQSEGVTQYF

j_gene: TRBJ2-2
abundance: many
v_gene: TRBV15
d_gene: TRBD2
CDR3nt: TGTGCCACCCCCAAGGCTAGCGGGGCGAACACCGGGGAGCTGTTTTTT
CDR3aa: CATPKASGANTGELFF

j_gene: TRBJ1-3
abundance: .
v_gene: TRBV6-5
d_gene: .
CDR3nt: TGTGCCAGCAGTTCTACTAGCCTCTCGGGGCTCGAAGGAAACACCATATATTTT
CDR3aa: CASSSTSLSGLEGNTIYF

j_gene: TRBJ2-3
abundance: .
v_gene: TRBV7-3
d_gene: .
CDR3nt: TGTGCCAGCAGCCCCCGGGGGCGGGGGTTCACAGATACGCAGTATTTT
CDR3aa: CASSPRGRGFTDTQYF

j_gene: TRBJ1-3
abundance: .
v_gene: TRBV20-1
d_gene: .
CDR3nt: TGCAGTGCCCCCGAACGGACTTCGGGAAACACCATATATTTT
CDR3aa: CSAPERTSGNTIYF

j_gene: TRBJ2-2
abundance: .
v_gene: TRBV7-2
d_gene: .
CDR3nt: TGTGCCAGCAGCTTATTTCCGGGCACCGGGGAGCTGTTTTTT
CDR3aa: CASSLFPGTGELFF

j_gene: TRBJ1-1
abundance: few
v_gene: TRBV7-8
d_gene: .
CDR3nt: TGTGCCAGCAGCCCAGACGTGGGGAGGACTGAAGCTTTCTTT
CDR3aa: CASSPDVGRTEAFF

j_gene: TRBJ2-7
abundance: .
v_gene: TRBV7-2
d_gene: .
CDR3nt: TGTGCCAGCAGCTTAGGCCAGACCTCCAACGAGCAGTACTTC
CDR3aa: CASSLGQTSNEQYF

j_gene: TRBJ2-3
abundance: many
v_gene: TRBV7-8
d_gene: TRBD2
CDR3nt: TGTGCCAGCAGTCGAACGGGGGGGGGCACAGATACGCAGTATTTT
CDR3aa: CASSRTGGGTDTQYF

j_gene: TRBJ2-1
abundance: many
v_gene: TRBV5-1
d_gene: TRBD2
CDR3nt: TGCGCCAGCAGCTTTGGACTAGCGGGGGGGTCGAATGAGCAGTTCTTC
CDR3aa: CASSFGLAGGSNEQFF

j_gene: TRBJ2-7
abundance: .
v_gene: TRBV5-6
d_gene: .
CDR3nt: TGTGCCAGCGCACGAGGGGGGGGTCCTTCCTACGAGCAGTACTTC
CDR3aa: CASARGGGPSYEQYF

j_gene: TRBJ2-5
abundance: .
v_gene: TRBV6-2/TRBV6-3
d_gene: TRBD2
CDR3nt: TGTGCCAGCAGTAGACTAGCGCAAGAGACCCAGTACTTC
CDR3aa: CASSRLAQETQYF